This TCR beta chain was retrieved from a study of PD-L1 blockade in urothelial cancer. This sample's time point: peripheral blood 6 weeks after treatment start. The study collected 1 to 8 samples per patient, pretreatment and on-treatment. V gave up 6 bases and J gave up 0 bases; unmatched junction bases: 8. The germline gives CDR1 SGHTS, CDR2 YDEGEE. There are 17 residues in the CDR3. Sequencing used immunoSEQ multiplex PCR; TCRdb keeps in-frame clones, though not all of them. Of 40,000 to 60,000 clones listed, 70% to 90% were seen once; the top ten hold just over 8.5%. The TCR comes from a man aged 70 or older with urothelial cancer. The source material was PBMCs, sampled around atezolizumab (anti-PD-L1) treatment. V gene TRBV5-8 combines with J gene TRBJ2-1; 11 bases agree with TRBD2. The CDR3 here is CASIQTSGSHSYNEQFF. The DNA of the CDR3 is TGTGCCAGCATCCAAACTAGCGGGAGCCACTCCTACAATGAGCAGTTCTTC. Combining the CDR3 with reference TRBV5-8 and TRBJ2-1 gives the whole variable domain EAGVTQSPTHLIKTRGQQATLRCSPISGHTSVYWYQQALGLGLQFLLWYDEGEERNRGNFPPRFSGRQFPNYSSELNVNALELEDSALYLCASIQTSGSHSYNEQFFGPGTRLTVL.